This entry lists 18 T cell receptor beta chains sequenced from one sample in a study of Graves' ophthalmopathy and Graves' hyperthyroidism. For repertoire sequencing, the TCR beta CDR3 regions were amplified from RNA transcripts. RT-PCR in the first round used HTBI primers; a second-round multiplex PCR followed. TCRdb fed the multiplex PCR reads into MiXCR, producing one record per CDR3 protein. The sample contains 150,000 or so distinct CDR3 sequences, less than 45% of which appear only once. Sequenced input: peripheral blood. The source is a woman aged 40 to 50 with Graves' ophthalmopathy.

This clonotype was detected ten times or more. The V gene is TRBV11-3, the J gene TRBJ2-2; D call uncertain. The CDR3 is made up of 14 amino acids. CDR1 is SGHNT and CDR2 is YENEEA in the germline V gene. The germline V and J ends were trimmed by 2 bases and 1 base, with 5 bases remaining between them. The CDR3 is CASSLIRNTGELFF. CDR3 nucleotides: TGTGCCAGCAGCTTAATACGGAACACCGGGGAGCTGTTTTTT.

This clonotype was observed at least ten times. The rearrangement joins TRBV15 to TRBJ2-5; possibly TRBD1 or TRBD2 for D (7 bases each). With 5 bases removed from V and 3 bases from J, the gap between germline ends came to 16 bases. Germline V gene data show CDR1 as LNHNV and CDR2 as YYDKDF (reference sequence). CDR3 size: 15 residues. The CDR3 nucleotides read TGTGCCACCAGCTTCAAGACAGGGAGGGAAGAGACCCAGTACTTC. It encodes CATSFKTGREETQYF.

This clonotype was counted ten times or more. This chain uses TRBV29-1 with TRBJ2-7, with unresolved D. The length of the CDR3 is 11 residues. V lost 5 bases, J lost 3 bases, and 8 bases lay in between. In germline, CDR1 is SQVTM, CDR2 ANQGSEA. DNA of the CDR3: TGCAGCGTTTGGATCGGCTACGAGCAGTACTTC. Amino acids: CSVWIGYEQYF.

This clonotype came up many times. This chain connects TRBV6-5 to TRBJ1-2, with D possibly being TRBD1 (6 bases). The germline V and J ends were trimmed by 7 bases and 3 bases, with 15 bases remaining between them. The germline CDR1 and CDR2 sequences are MNHEY and SVGAGI. This CDR3 has 14 residues. As DNA, the CDR3 is TGTGCCAGCAAGAGCGGGGGGCGAGACTATGGCTACACCTTC. This gives the protein CASKSGGRDYGYTF.

This clonotype was recorded many times. The rearrangement uses TRBV9 and TRBJ1-2; the D is unclear. V was clipped by 2 bases and J by 1 base, with 6 bases between them. This CDR3 is built from 13 residues. Germline CDR1 SGDLS, CDR2 YYNGEE. CDR3 protein: CASSVYNNYGYTF. The DNA of the CDR3 is TGTGCCAGCAGCGTTTACAATAACTATGGCTACACCTTC.

This clonotype was detected many times. The rearrangement joins TRBV28 to TRBJ2-7, with TRBD2 matching over 11 bases. Trimming at V came to 2 bases and at J to 2 bases, leaving 5 bases not matched to a gene. CDR3 length: 16 amino acids. Germline V gene sequence: CDR1 MDHEN, CDR2 SYDVKM. The CDR3 region is CASSLRLAGRAYEQYF. The CDR3 DNA sequence: TGTGCCAGCAGTTTAAGACTAGCGGGACGTGCCTACGAGCAGTACTTC.

This clonotype was seen ten or more times. CDR3 region: CSVGGSYEQYF. The CDR3 DNA sequence: TGCAGCGTTGGAGGTTCCTACGAGCAGTACTTC. This sequence joins TRBV29-1 and TRBJ2-7; no firm D call. Per the germline V gene, CDR1 is SQVTM and CDR2 is ANQGSEA. CDR3 size: 11 residues. Trimming removed 4 bases from V and 1 base from J, with 5 bases in between.

This clonotype occurred many times. The J gene is TRBJ1-1, the V gene TRBV6-2 or TRBV6-3; 7 bases are shared with TRBD1. The V segment lost 4 bases and the J segment 8 bases; nucleotides outside the gene matches: 10. Germline V gene sequence: CDR1 MNHEY, CDR2 SVGEGT. This CDR3 is built from 14 residues. CDR3 sequence reads: CASSWGQPLQEAFF. The CDR3 DNA reads TGTGCCAGCAGTTGGGGACAGCCCCTACAAGAAGCTTTCTTT.

The rearrangement links TRBV7-8 to TRBJ1-2; a possible D gene is TRBD1 (5 bases). CDR3 length equals 14 residues. Germline CDR1 reads SGHVS; CDR2 reads FQNEAQ. The ends were cut back, 2 bases at V and 4 bases at J, with 11 bases in the middle. For the CDR3, the DNA is TGTGCCAGCAGCTTAAGGGACCCCTCCTATGGCTACACCTTC. Translated, it gives CASSLRDPSYGYTF.

The chain links TRBV6-2 or TRBV6-3 to TRBJ1-2, with D possibly TRBD1 on 5 matching bases. Trimming shortened V by 6 bases and J by 2 bases, and 16 bases separated the two germline ends. Looked up from germline, CDR1 is MNHEY and CDR2 is SVGEGT. This CDR3 region has 15 residues. As DNA, the CDR3 is TGTGCCAGCAGAGCCTACACAGGACGGAACTATGGCTACACCTTC. Translation gives CASRAYTGRNYGYTF.

This clonotype was recorded at least ten times. The CDR3, as DNA: TGTGCCACCAGCAGATTTGGACAGTTAGACATTCAGTACTTC. It codes for CATSRFGQLDIQYF. This rearrangement joins TRBV15 to TRBJ2-4; possible D gene TRBD1, 6 bases. Between the trimmed V and J ends, which lost 2 bases and 8 bases, there was a span of 13 bases. Germline loops: CDR1 LNHNV, CDR2 YYDKDF (reference sequence). CDR3 length: 14 amino acids.

This clonotype was seen repeatedly, ten times or more. For the CDR3, the DNA is TGCGCCAGCAGCTTGGATGGACTCTACGAGCAGTACTTC. It codes for CASSLDGLYEQYF. This chain links TRBV5-1 with TRBJ2-7; maybe TRBD2 (5 bases). V lost 0 bases, J lost 3 bases, and 7 bases lay in between. CDR1 and CDR2 (germline): SGHRS, YFSETQ. The CDR3 contains 13 residues.

The genes are TRBV12-3 or TRBV12-4 and TRBJ1-2; 9 bases map to TRBD1. V shed 5 bases, J shed 6 bases, and the junction held 10 bases outside the gene matches. The CDR3 has 15 amino acids. CDR3 nucleotides: TGTGCCAGCAGTGGGACAGGGATAGGGTCGGATGGCTACACCTTC. It translates to CASSGTGIGSDGYTF.

The V gene is TRBV29-1, the J gene TRBJ2-7; the D is unclear. The germline CDR1 and CDR2 sequences are SQVTM and ANQGSEA. With 6 bases removed from V and 1 base from J, the gap between germline ends came to 13 bases. The CDR3 has 13 residues. Here the CDR3 DNA reads TGCAGCGTGTCCTCTCTAGGGTCCTACGAGCAGTACTTC. Its translation is CSVSSLGSYEQYF.

In the case of this clonotype: The germline gene is not matched at one end of the junction; a read error may be the cause. The rearrangement joins TRBV28 to TRBJ2-7; 7 positions match TRBD2. CDR1 and CDR2 (germline): MDHEN, SYDVKM. The CDR3 is made up of 11 amino acids. CDR3 residues: CASSLSSGASF. The CDR3 coding sequence is TGTGCCAGCAGCCTTTCGAGCGGGGCCTCCTTC.

V usage is TRBV12-3 or TRBV12-4 and J usage is TRBJ1-2, with 9 bases identical to TRBD1. Germline trimming cut 10 bases from V and 4 bases from J; bases unmatched to any gene: 10. The CDR3 spans 14 residues. The CDR3 bases are TGTGCCAACAGCAGGGACAGGGTGATCTATGGCTACACCTTC. Protein sequence: CANSRDRVIYGYTF.

This chain joins TRBV12-3 or TRBV12-4 and TRBJ1-1, with TRBD1 matching 10 bases. V trimming: 5 bases; J trimming: 3 bases; junction bases outside the gene matches: 6. The CDR3 runs to 15 residues. DNA of the CDR3: TGTGCCAGCAGTCCACGACAGGGGGCGGACACTGAAGCTTTCTTT. It is translated as CASSPRQGADTEAFF.

This clonotype was seen ten or more times. The chain joins TRBV6-2 or TRBV6-3 to TRBJ1-5; no clear D gene. CDR1 and CDR2 (germline): MNHEY, SVGEGT. V was pared by 4 bases and J by 3 bases, with 13 bases between. The CDR3 contains 15 residues. CDR3 in DNA: TGTGCCAGCAGTTGGGCAGCCCGGGACAATCAGCCCCAGCATTTT. This sequence encodes CASSWAARDNQPQHF.